This TCR beta chain is from a study of PD-L1 blockade in urothelial cancer. Study-level background: Blood samples had a median of 141,255 T cells, more than 65,000 unique TCRs, and clonality approximately 0.08. The study, taken as a whole, reports: Enhanced expansion of tumor-associated blood clones at 3 weeks characterized durable-benefit patients.

Regarding this clone: Its antigen is not identified.

The time point: peripheral blood 6 weeks after treatment start. Germline CDR1 SGHDN, CDR2 FVKESK. V gave up 5 bases and J gave up 2 bases, with 9 bases separating them. The CDR3 length is 13 residues. TCRdb keeps only in-frame clones here, not all; method: immunoSEQ multiplex PCR. Here the sample spans 38,000 or so clones, about 88% being singletons. The source is a man aged 65-85 years with urothelial cancer. This chain joins TRBV14 and TRBJ1-1; D unclear. Sequenced here: PBMCs, sampled around atezolizumab (anti-PD-L1) treatment. The CDR3, as DNA: TGTGCCAGCAGCGAAGGACTCAACACTGAAGCTTTCTTT. It codes for CASSEGLNTEAFF.